A single sample gave rise to the 22 T cell receptor beta chains below, sequenced in a study of T cells in localized non-small cell lung cancer. Libraries were prepared by immunoSEQ multiplex PCR; TCRdb keeps only in-frame clonotypes and omits some of them. The sample holds approximately 60,000 clones, about 90% seen once. This specimen was peripheral blood, taken before any cancer treatment. These receptors came from a woman between 35 and 70 years old with stage I lung adenocarcinoma.

The gene calls are TRBV12-5 and TRBJ1-1; no firm D call. Trimming removed 5 bases at V and 1 base at J, with 5 bases between. Germline CDR1 LGHNT, CDR2 FRNRAP. The length of the CDR3 is 12 residues. DNA of the CDR3: TGTGCTAGTGGTATAGGGAACACTGAAGCTTTCTTT. It specifies CASGIGNTEAFF.

V is TRBV9 and J is TRBJ1-1; D gene ambiguous. V dropped 0 bases and J dropped 5 bases, with 11 bases sitting between them. The CDR3 spans 14 residues. Germline V gene lookup returns CDR1 SGDLS and CDR2 YYNGEE. In DNA form, the CDR3 reads TGTGCCAGCAGCGTAGTTAGGTCGGATACTGAAGCTTTCTTT. Protein sequence: CASSVVRSDTEAFF. Using reference TRBV9 and TRBJ1-1 for the parts outside the CDR3, the full variable domain is DSGVTQTPKHLITATGQRVTLRCSPRSGDLSVYWYQQSLDQGLQFLIQYYNGEERAKGNILERFSAQQFPDLHSELNLSSLELGDSALYFCASSVVRSDTEAFFGQGTRLTVV.

Turning to this clone: Compared with germline, one end of the junction differs, possibly owing to a read error. The rearrangement uses TRBV4-2 and TRBJ1-1; no reliable D call. Germline CDR1 and CDR2: LGHNA and YNFKEQ. The CDR3 is 13 amino acids. CDR3 DNA sequence: TGTGCCAGCAGCCAAGAAGCCGGGTGGGCCTCCCTCTTT. It specifies CASSQEAGWASLF.

J is TRBJ1-1 and V is TRBV15, with 8 bases lining up with TRBD1. The CDR3 extends over 15 amino acids. The junction had 2 bases not matched to a gene; V was cut back by 1 base and J by 1 base. Per the germline V gene, CDR1 is LNHNV and CDR2 is YYDKDF (reference sequence). Here the CDR3 reads CATSRAGGSNTEAFF. CDR3 DNA sequence: TGTGCCACCAGCAGAGCAGGGGGCTCGAACACTGAAGCTTTCTTT.

The CDR3 region is CASSTPTSGNEQFF. The DNA for the CDR3 is TGTGCCAGCAGCACGCCTACTAGCGGCAATGAGCAGTTCTTC. The V call is TRBV7-6, the J call TRBJ2-1, with 8 bases aligning to TRBD2. Germline V gene sequence: CDR1 SGHVS, CDR2 FNYEAQ. V was clipped by 5 bases and J by 6 bases; unmatched bases: 6. The CDR3 has 14 amino acids.

The sample holds one count of this clone. The rearrangement joins TRBV29-1 to TRBJ2-5; possible D gene TRBD2, 5 bases. Germline V gene sequence: CDR1 SQVTM, CDR2 ANQGSEA. This CDR3 has 12 amino acids. Trimming removed 5 bases from V and 5 bases from J, with 12 bases in between. The CDR3 is CSVSDEGETQYF. CDR3 nucleotides: TGCAGCGTTTCGGACGAGGGCGAGACCCAGTACTTC.

V usage is TRBV18 and J usage is TRBJ2-7; TRBD2 aligns across 8 bases. The CDR3 covers 14 residues. The ends lost 5 bases at V and 4 bases at J; junction bases unmatched: 7. Germline assignment: CDR1 KGHSH and CDR2 LQKENI. The CDR3 reads CASSRAGAVYEQYF. Written as DNA, the CDR3 is TGTGCCAGCTCAAGAGCGGGGGCCGTATACGAGCAGTACTTC.

This clone showed up just once. This rearrangement joins TRBV14 to TRBJ1-2; a possible D gene is TRBD1 (6 bases). The germline V and J ends were trimmed by 0 bases and 8 bases, with 16 bases remaining between them. Looked up from germline, CDR1 is SGHDN and CDR2 is FVKESK. The CDR3 consists of 15 residues. The DNA of the CDR3 is TGTGCCAGCAGCCAAGAGATATGGGGGGCGCGAGGCTACACCTTC. This translates into CASSQEIWGARGYTF.

V is TRBV4-3 and J is TRBJ1-3, with no clear D. The CDR3 totals 17 residues. Germline values: CDR1 LGHNA, CDR2 YSLEER. The V gene lost 1 base and the J gene lost 2 bases, with 15 bases spanning the gap. CDR3 residues: CASSQAGRRAPGNTIYF. The CDR3 DNA reads as TGCGCCAGCAGCCAAGCCGGTAGGAGGGCCCCTGGAAACACCATATATTTT.

This clone has only one observation. The chain uses TRBV7-2 and TRBJ2-3, with D tentatively TRBD1 (6 bases). The CDR3 contains 16 residues. Germline V gives CDR1 SGHTA, CDR2 FQGNSA. The ends were cut back, 5 bases at V and 0 bases at J, with 15 bases in the middle. CDR3 nucleotides: TGTGCCAGCAGCCCGGACAGATACGCTAGCACAGATACGCAGTATTTT. Its translation is CASSPDRYASTDTQYF.

The chain is built from TRBV5-1 and TRBJ2-2; the D gene is possibly TRBD2 (6 bases). In germline, CDR1 is SGHRS, CDR2 YFSETQ. This CDR3 contains 16 residues. Deletions cut 0 bases from V and 7 bases from J, with 16 bases between. For the CDR3, the DNA is TGCGCCAGCAGCTTGGGGGACTGGGGTCGGAACGGGGAGCTGTTTTTT. Translating gives CASSLGDWGRNGELFF.

CDR3 in amino acids: CASSPSIHSYEQYF. CDR3 DNA: TGTGCCAGCTCACCATCAATCCATTCCTACGAGCAGTACTTC. The chain recombines TRBV18 with TRBJ2-7; D unresolved. This CDR3 region has 14 residues. Trimming took off 2 bases at V and 1 base at J, with 9 bases between the two ends. CDR1 and CDR2 from the germline V gene are KGHSH and LQKENI.

V gene TRBV18 combines with J gene TRBJ2-7; the D gene is possibly TRBD2 (6 bases). Trimming cost V 6 bases and J 3 bases, with 18 bases left between them. This CDR3 comprises 15 residues. Per the germline V gene, CDR1 is KGHSH and CDR2 is LQKENI. CDR3 region: CASSPGTGDLYEQYF. CDR3 nucleotide sequence: TGTGCCAGCTCCCCCGGGACTGGAGATCTCTACGAGCAGTACTTC.

The J gene is TRBJ1-6, the V gene TRBV2, with D maybe TRBD1 (5 bases). CDR3 size: 15 residues. V gave up 6 bases and J gave up 9 bases, with 18 bases separating them. The germline CDR1 and CDR2 sequences are SNHLY and FYNNEI. CDR3 nucleotide sequence: TGTGCCAGCAGGGAAACTACAGGTTCAGCTTCACCCCTCCACTTT. Its translation is CASRETTGSASPLHF.

This clone was observed a few times. V and J are TRBV19 and TRBJ1-6; 8 nucleotides line up with TRBD1. Germline trimming cut 8 bases from V and 10 bases from J; bases unmatched to any gene: 10. The CDR3 is made up of 14 amino acids. Germline-derived CDR1 and CDR2 are LNHDA and SQIVND (reference sequence). The CDR3 loop reads CASRQAQGESPLHF. The CDR3 DNA reads as TGTGCCAGTCGACAAGCACAGGGGGAATCACCCCTCCACTTT.

The CDR3 coding sequence is TGTGCCAGCAGCTTAGAAGGACAGTTTAGCAATCAGCCCCAGCATTTT. This translates into CASSLEGQFSNQPQHF. This chain connects TRBV7-8 to TRBJ1-5, with D maybe TRBD1 (6 bases). Trimming shortened V by 1 base and J by 0 bases, and 10 bases separated the two germline ends. CDR1 and CDR2 (germline): SGHVS, FQNEAQ. The CDR3 consists of 16 residues.

J is TRBJ2-4 and V is TRBV19, with D unclear. There are 15 residues in the CDR3. V lost 1 base and J 1 base, leaving 8 bases between the germline ends. Per the germline V gene, CDR1 is LNHDA and CDR2 is SQIVND (reference sequence). The CDR3 protein is CASSIGSRAKNIQYF. DNA for the CDR3: TGTGCCAGTAGTATAGGGAGTCGGGCCAAAAACATTCAGTACTTC.

The chain employs TRBV2 and TRBJ1-2; a weak D match, TRBD1 (6 bases). The CDR3 spans 14 residues. V was cut by 6 bases and J by 2 bases, with 13 bases left in between. CDR1 is SNHLY and CDR2 is FYNNEI in the germline V gene. DNA for the CDR3: TGTGCCAGCAGGGGGGCAGGGTGGAACTATGGCTACACCTTC. It yields the protein CASRGAGWNYGYTF.

The V gene is TRBV19, the J gene TRBJ1-3; D unclear. Germline V CDR1 and CDR2: LNHDA, SQIVND (reference sequence). V was pared by 7 bases and J by 0 bases, with 19 bases between. The CDR3 consists of 17 residues. CDR3 nucleotides: TGTGCCAGTACCTACTCTCAAGCTTTCTTCTCTGGAAACACCATATATTTT. Protein: CASTYSQAFFSGNTIYF.

This chain joins TRBV19 and TRBJ1-2, with no clear D. The CDR3 loop spans 13 amino acids. CDR1 and CDR2 (germline): LNHDA, SQIVND (reference sequence). V lost 5 bases and J 4 bases, leaving 11 bases between the germline ends. Here the CDR3 DNA reads TGTGCCAGTAGTTCCGGCCCGGGCTATGGCTACACCTTC. Translated, it gives CASSSGPGYGYTF.

This chain joins TRBV18 and TRBJ1-1, with D unresolved. V lost 1 base and J 1 base, leaving 16 bases between the germline ends. CDR1 is KGHSH, CDR2 LQKENI, per germline. This CDR3 region has 17 residues. In DNA form, the CDR3 reads TGTGCCAGCTCACCACAAAGTGAAGCAGGTAGGAACACTGAAGCTTTCTTT. This encodes CASSPQSEAGRNTEAFF. Complete variable domain (other parts from reference TRBV18 and TRBJ1-1): NAGVMQNPRHLVRRRGQEARLRCSPMKGHSHVYWYRQLPEEGLKFMVYLQKENIIDESGMPKERFSAEFPKEGPSILRIQQVVRGDSAAYFCASSPQSEAGRNTEAFFGQGTRLTVV.

This chain uses TRBV13 with TRBJ2-5; D assignment may be TRBD1 or TRBD2 (5 bases each). The CDR3 has 14 amino acids. CDR1 and CDR2 from the germline V gene are PRHDT and FYEKMQ (reference sequence). Trimming shortened V by 2 bases and J by 6 bases, and 13 bases separated the two germline ends. The chain's CDR3 is CASSLRGPQKTQYF. Here the CDR3 DNA reads TGTGCCAGCAGCTTACGGGGACCTCAGAAGACCCAGTACTTC.